A selection of T cell receptor beta chains follows, all from one sample in a study of CD8 T cells in Susac syndrome. TCRdb reprocessed the immunoSEQ multiplex PCR reads with MiXCR, giving one entry per CDR3 protein. The sample lists fewer than 150,000 distinct CDR3 sequences; more than 75% were seen once. Sequencing used CD8+ T cells from PBMCs. These receptors originate from a human donor with multiple sclerosis. The conserved cysteine and the conserved F or W are not part of the CDR3 here.

J gene	V gene	CDR3 protein
TRBJ2-7	TRBV3-1	ASSQVTGTSGYEQY
TRBJ1-1	TRBV30	AWSVVGRFTEAF
TRBJ2-4	TRBV24-1	ATSDLQGVLQY
TRBJ1-1	TRBV6-5	ASSLLWDTEAF
TRBJ2-1	TRBV5-6	ASSLGGLPYNEQF
TRBJ2-7	TRBV3-1	ASSNQREMTYEQY
TRBJ1-6	TRBV3-1	ASSQGLAPLH
TRBJ2-3	TRBV13	ASSSGPRGDTQY
TRBJ2-2	TRBV19	ASSIGGPSGANTGELF
TRBJ1-5	TRBV3-1	ASSHGSTGPFNQPQH
TRBJ1-1	TRBV15	ATRDGGDGAEAF
TRBJ2-7	TRBV20-1	SARDELSGTSRAYEQY
TRBJ1-1	TRBV11-2	ASSPIKGSEAF
TRBJ1-1	TRBV3-1	ASSQGVTEAF
TRBJ1-1	TRBV11-2	ASWFSQGNTEAF
TRBJ1-1	TRBV14	ASSQGGGLNTEAF
TRBJ1-2	TRBV12-3/TRBV12-4	ASSPITQGRDGYT
TRBJ2-7	TRBV3-1	ASSQGSGLYEQY
TRBJ2-2	TRBV7-6	ASSLGQAGSGELF
TRBJ2-1	TRBV29-1	SVARGNEQF
TRBJ1-5	TRBV2	ASSVGRAGEDGWQPQH
TRBJ1-1	TRBV3-1	ASSQTANTEAF
TRBJ1-2	TRBV27	ASSSLTSWDSGRYGYT
TRBJ2-3	TRBV20-1	SARRRGTDTQY
TRBJ2-7	TRBV12-3/TRBV12-4	ASSLNPFLRNEQY
TRBJ1-2	TRBV27	ASSFSGDYGYT
TRBJ2-1	TRBV30	AWKDGGLAGWNEQF
TRBJ2-1	TRBV19	ASSSGQGYEQF
TRBJ2-3	TRBV6-5	ASSPSSLGDTQY
TRBJ2-7	TRBV3-1	ASSRPKGKGHEQY
TRBJ1-1	TRBV12-3/TRBV12-4	ASSPRPGHPEAF
TRBJ2-1	TRBV4-1	ASSQEKLVLEQF
TRBJ2-5	TRBV30	AWSGRAEETQY
TRBJ2-3	TRBV7-9	ASSTGPTTTDTQY
TRBJ2-2	TRBV6-2/TRBV6-3	ASSFRDTLTGELF